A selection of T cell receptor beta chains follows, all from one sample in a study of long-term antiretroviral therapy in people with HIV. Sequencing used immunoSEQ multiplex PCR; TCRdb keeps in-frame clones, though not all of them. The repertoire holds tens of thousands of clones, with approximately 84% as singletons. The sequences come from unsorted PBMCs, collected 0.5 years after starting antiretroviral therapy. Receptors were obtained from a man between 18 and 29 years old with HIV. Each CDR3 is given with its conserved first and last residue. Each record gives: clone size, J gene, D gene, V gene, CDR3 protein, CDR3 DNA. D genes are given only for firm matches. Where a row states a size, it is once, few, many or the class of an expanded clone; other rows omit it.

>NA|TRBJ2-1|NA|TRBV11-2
CASSLAGSYNEQFF
TGTGCCAGCAGCTTAGCGGGTTCCTACAATGAGCAGTTCTTC
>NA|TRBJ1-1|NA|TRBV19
CASSIRDALNTEAFF
TGTGCCAGTAGTATCCGGGACGCCCTGAACACTGAAGCTTTCTTT
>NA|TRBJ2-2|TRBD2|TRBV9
CASSPHSGRVLTGELFF
TGTGCCAGCAGCCCACATTCGGGGAGGGTTTTGACCGGGGAGCTGTTTTTT
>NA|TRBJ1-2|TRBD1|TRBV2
CASSGRDRVYGYTF
TGTGCCAGCAGTGGCAGGGACAGGGTCTATGGCTACACCTTC
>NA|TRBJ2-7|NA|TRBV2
CASTGLAIYEQYF
TGTGCCAGTACCGGGCTAGCGATCTACGAGCAGTACTTC
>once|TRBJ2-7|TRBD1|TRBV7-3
CASSPSRGPYEQYF
TGTGCCAGCAGCCCATCCAGGGGGCCATACGAGCAGTACTTC
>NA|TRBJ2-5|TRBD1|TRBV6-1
CASAGQGAIETQYF
TGTGCCAGTGCGGGACAGGGGGCGATCGAGACCCAGTACTTC
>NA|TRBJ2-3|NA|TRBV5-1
CASSLEVATTDTQYF
TGCGCCAGCAGCTTGGAGGTGGCTACCACAGATACGCAGTATTTT
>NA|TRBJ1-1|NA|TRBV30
CAWSRMNTEAFF
TGTGCCTGGAGTAGGATGAACACTGAAGCTTTCTTT
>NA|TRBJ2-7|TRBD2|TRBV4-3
CASSQAWGGSYEQYF
TGCGCCAGCAGCCAAGCTTGGGGGGGCTCCTACGAGCAGTACTTC
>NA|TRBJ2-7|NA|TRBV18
CASSPPDSGSNPYEQYF
TGTGCCAGCTCACCGCCTGATAGCGGCTCAAATCCCTACGAGCAGTACTTC
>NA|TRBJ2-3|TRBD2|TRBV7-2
CASSLSASGTSTDTQYF
TGTGCCAGCAGCTTATCAGCTAGCGGGACTAGCACAGATACGCAGTATTTT
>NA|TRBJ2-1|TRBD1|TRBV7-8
CASSLRTGRQFF
TGTGCCAGCAGCTTAAGGACAGGGCGGCAGTTCTTC
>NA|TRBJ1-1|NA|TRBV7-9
CASSLGSNMNTEAFF
TGTGCCAGCAGCTTAGGTTCGAACATGAACACTGAAGCTTTCTTT
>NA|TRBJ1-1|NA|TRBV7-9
CASRTNTEAFF
TGTGCCAGTCGAACTAACACTGAAGCTTTCTTT
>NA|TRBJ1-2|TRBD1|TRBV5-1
CASSPWTGGTGYGYTF
TGCGCCAGCAGCCCTTGGACAGGGGGTACGGGTTACGGCTACACCTTC
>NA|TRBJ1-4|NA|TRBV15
CATSRDQSTNEKLFF
TGTGCCACCAGCAGAGATCAGTCAACTAATGAAAAACTGTTTTTT
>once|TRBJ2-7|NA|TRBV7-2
CASSMDSSSYEQYF
TGTGCCAGCAGCATGGACAGTTCCTCCTACGAGCAGTACTTC
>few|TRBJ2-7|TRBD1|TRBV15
CATSRDIRDRGRPNYEQYF
TGTGCCACCAGCAGAGATATTCGGGACAGGGGCCGCCCGAACTACGAGCAGTACTTC
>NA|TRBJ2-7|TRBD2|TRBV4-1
CASSRGTSGGQLEQYF
TGCGCCAGCAGCCGGGGGACTAGCGGGGGGCAACTCGAGCAGTACTTC
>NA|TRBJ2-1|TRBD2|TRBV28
CASSLGSAGVGEQFF
TGTGCCAGCAGTTTAGGGTCGGCGGGAGTGGGTGAGCAGTTCTTC
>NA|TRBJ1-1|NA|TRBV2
CASQGGVTEAFF
TGTGCCAGTCAGGGAGGTGTCACTGAAGCTTTCTTT
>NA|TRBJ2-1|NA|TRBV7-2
CASEPGGDNEQFF
TGTGCCAGCGAGCCGGGCGGGGACAATGAGCAGTTCTTC
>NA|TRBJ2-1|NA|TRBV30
CAWSEDLLLFF
TGTGCCTGGAGTGAGGACTTACTGTTGTTCTTC
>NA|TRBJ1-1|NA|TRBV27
CASSSGEGTAFF
TGTGCCAGCAGTTCCGGAGAGGGAACAGCTTTCTTT
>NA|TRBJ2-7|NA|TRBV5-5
CASSVPGLNYEQYF
TGTGCCAGCAGCGTACCGGGACTTAACTACGAGCAGTACTTC
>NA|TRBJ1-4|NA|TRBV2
CASSVMEATNEKLFF
TGTGCCAGCAGTGTCATGGAGGCAACTAATGAAAAACTGTTTTTT
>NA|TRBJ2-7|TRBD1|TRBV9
CASSVETGGTYEQYF
TGTGCCAGCAGCGTAGAAACAGGGGGAACCTACGAGCAGTACTTC
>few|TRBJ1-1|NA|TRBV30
CAWSPRAAEAFF
TGTGCCTGGAGTCCGCGGGCCGCTGAAGCTTTCTTT